This T cell receptor (beta chain) was captured by sequencing in a study of CD8+ T cells in alopecia areata. Notes on the study in general: Scalp samples also yield sequences from resident alphabeta T cells of normal skin. Unlike in mice, where it was clearer, TCR sharing across patients was less clear, possibly HLA-related.

CDR1 and CDR2 from the germline V gene are SQVTM and ANQGSEA. The CDR3 is 14 residues long. The J segment lost 0 bases and the V segment lost 6 bases, leaving 7 bases of the junction unmatched. RNA extraction and reverse transcription yielded cDNA as sequencing template. Generated by immunoSEQ multiplex PCR, the TCRdb table keeps only in-frame clones and is missing some. The repertoire holds 65,000 to 90,000 clones, with roughly 47% as singletons. Worth noting for this clone: No antigen is known for it.

The specimen sequenced was NKG2D-high CD8+ T cells sorted from blood. The clonotype comes from a human donor with alopecia areata. The chain carries TRBV29-1 and TRBJ2-7; 8 bases map to TRBD2. CDR3 in DNA: TGCAGCGTCCAGCTAGGGACTAGCTCCTACGAGCAGTACTTC. As protein: CSVQLGTSSYEQYF.